The 5 T cell receptor beta chains given below trace back to one sample, sequenced in a study of CD8 T cells in Susac syndrome. Random hexamers were used to reverse transcribe about 0.5 to 1 ug of RNA. MiXCR, run by TCRdb on the immunoSEQ multiplex PCR reads, gives a single entry per CDR3 protein. The sample has roughly 180,000 distinct CDR3 sequences, about 93% seen once. The material sequenced was CD4+ T cells from PBMCs. The receptors derive from a human donor with Susac syndrome.

J is TRBJ2-7 and V is TRBV6-5; 8 bases are a match to TRBD2. Germline V CDR1 and CDR2: MNHEY, SVGAGI. The J segment lost 3 bases and the V segment lost 4 bases, leaving 8 bases of the junction unmatched. This CDR3 spans 15 amino acids. Written as DNA, the CDR3 is TGTGCCAGCAGTTTCATAGCGGGAACAGTCTACGAGCAGTACTTC. It yields the protein CASSFIAGTVYEQYF.

V is TRBV19 and J is TRBJ2-5, with unresolved D. V was cut by 4 bases and J by 4 bases, with 16 bases left in between. The CDR3 loop spans 15 amino acids. Germline V CDR1 and CDR2: LNHDA, SQIVND (reference sequence). Written as DNA, the CDR3 is TGTGCCAGTAGTACGGGCGATGCCTTCAGAGAGACCCAGTACTTC. Residues: CASSTGDAFRETQYF. Filled out from reference TRBV19 and TRBJ2-5, the complete variable domain reads DGGITQSPKYLFRKEGQNVTLSCEQNLNHDAMYWYRQDPGQGLRLIYYSQIVNDFQKGDIAEGYSVSREKKESFPLTVTSAQKNPTAFYLCASSTGDAFRETQYFGPGTRLLVL.

The J gene is TRBJ1-2, the V gene TRBV20-1; the match to TRBD1 covers 11 bases. Trimming cost V 5 bases and J 6 bases; bases outside gene matches: 5. Germline V lookup: CDR1 DFQATT, CDR2 SNEGSKA (reference sequence). CDR3 length equals 13 residues. This chain's CDR3 is CSALDRGHDGYTF. The CDR3 DNA reads as TGCAGTGCTTTGGACAGGGGGCATGATGGCTACACCTTC.

The chain is built from TRBV11-2 and TRBJ2-5, with 7 bases aligning to TRBD2. V shed 0 bases, J shed 2 bases, and the junction held 3 bases outside the gene matches. Germline CDR1 is SGHAT and CDR2 is FQNNGV. This CDR3 has 15 amino acids. This CDR3 is CASSLDAGEQETQYF. CDR3 in DNA: TGTGCCAGCAGCTTAGACGCGGGAGAGCAAGAGACCCAGTACTTC.

V gene TRBV23-1 combines with J gene TRBJ2-1; 8 nucleotides agree with TRBD1. TRBV23-1 carries the ORF label, with uncertain function. This CDR3 comprises 14 residues. The J segment lost 6 bases and the V segment lost 4 bases, leaving 5 bases of the junction unmatched. The CDR3, as DNA: TGCGCCAGCAGTCTCCTAACAGGGGGCAATGAGCAGTTCTTC. Translation: CASSLLTGGNEQFF.